The source of this T cell receptor (beta chain) is a study of beta chain features in type 1 diabetes. Study-wide results and limits: A possible short-template PCR bias applies equally to patients and controls.

Worth noting for this clone: Antigen: not known.

Expressed TCRB transcripts were sequenced because the entire RNA isolate underwent reverse transcription. Profiled with immunoSEQ multiplex PCR; TCRdb holds only in-frame clones, not every one. Of 150,000 to 190,000 clones in the sample, approximately 10% were seen once. The TCR originated in a man younger than 35 in good health. Sequencing was done on a sample of central memory CD4+ T cells from blood.

The CDR3 loop reads CASALTVGSHNEQFF. As DNA, the CDR3 is TGTGCCAGCGCCCTTACGGTCGGGAGCCACAATGAGCAGTTCTTC. The chain carries TRBV9 and TRBJ2-1, with D tentatively TRBD2 (6 bases). There are 15 residues in the CDR3. V was shortened by 7 bases and J by 5 bases, with 19 bases between the two germline ends. Germline CDR1 reads SGDLS; CDR2 reads YYNGEE.